This TCR beta chain was found in a study of T cell repertoires in cytomegalovirus infection. Background on the study: Both a matching HLA type and CMV infection were indicated by public TCR beta signatures. General study results and limits: Based on cumulative public TCR beta family frequency, carriers of CMV plus the relevant HLA were identified. Dominating the ex vivo response were TCR beta clonotypes that were CMV-specific and HLA-C-restricted.

This clonotype has ten or more counts. The antigen remains undetermined. TCRdb re-analysed the reads in MiXCR, keeping a single row per CDR3 protein. In the table there are around 320,000 distinct CDR3 sequences, 9.5% of which are singletons. This CDR3 has 14 residues. With 1 base removed from V and 7 bases from J, the gap between germline ends came to 12 bases. CDR1 and CDR2 (germline): LNHDA, SQIVND (reference sequence). This chain uses TRBV19 with TRBJ2-3; D is perhaps TRBD1 or TRBD2 (6 bases each). The receptor was isolated from a human donor in good health (CMV status not recorded). Some clones in this sample may be carry-over from other donors' samples. The specimen sequenced was PBMCs. This CDR3 is CASSIVGGVNTQYF. In nucleotides, the CDR3 is TGTGCCAGTAGTATAGTGGGGGGCGTGAATACGCAGTATTTT.